This T cell receptor (beta chain) was profiled in a study of blood T cell repertoires in COVID-19. Note on this clone: Other nucleotide sequences from this sample produce the same CDR3.

The germline V gene has CDR1 SEHNR and CDR2 FQNEAQ (reference sequence). The CDR3 has 15 residues. Trimming took 0 bases from V and 0 from J, leaving 8 bases between them. Participant ages covered about 18 to 100 years across 24 US areas. Participants' own reports of clinical history determined their cohort assignment. Per the original methods: From reference gene primer amplification, estimates of nucleated cell counts were derived. Here immunoSEQ multiplex PCR was the method, and the copy in TCRdb shows in-frame clones only, minus some. V and J calls and clone size are as listed in that table; D and trimming were resolved from the DNA. The data show more than 250,000 clones, with roughly 89% seen just once and around 1.7% held by the top ten.

Sequenced sample: PBMCs or T cells enriched from blood (not recorded which). The chain uses TRBV7-9 and TRBJ1-1, with D possibly matching TRBD1 (6 bases). The clonotype was recovered from a young woman with acute COVID-19. The DNA of the CDR3 is TGTGCCAGCAGCTTAGCAGGGGGTTTGAACACTGAAGCTTTCTTT. It codes for CASSLAGGLNTEAFF.